This TCR beta chain was sequenced during a study of beta chain features in type 1 diabetes. Study results and limitations: Among type 1 diabetes patients, VDJ junctions had fewer insertions and more deletions. Type 1 diabetes patients had TCRB CDR3s that were shorter (moderately but significantly so) in all four CD4+ subsets.

Sorting that relied on CD45RO/CCR7/CD25/CD127/CD95/CD27 yielded CD4+ naive, central memory, regulatory and stem cell-like memory cells. This CDR3 contains 16 residues. The trim removed 6 bases at V and 3 bases at J, leaving 13 bases unmatched. The germline V gene has CDR1 SEHNR and CDR2 FQNEAQ (reference sequence). This clone has more than one count but fewer than ten. Its antigen is unknown. Reverse transcription of all isolated RNA meant that expressed TCRB transcripts were sequenced. Assay: immunoSEQ multiplex PCR; the TCRdb copy retains only in-frame clones and omits some. The data show about 360,000 clones, roughly 12% seen once.

The specimen sequenced was naive CD4+ T cells from blood. The chain joins TRBV7-9 to TRBJ2-7, with TRBD1 matching over 8 bases. The clonotype was recovered from a young woman with type 1 diabetes. The DNA of the CDR3 is TGTGCCAGCAGACCCACCGACCGGGACAGGCTCTACGAGCAGTACTTC. Translating gives CASRPTDRDRLYEQYF.